Included here is one T cell receptor beta chain sequence, with context. Its specificity is not known. This sample is drawn from a study of identical twins. Healthy Caucasians made up all donors. CDR3 length: 13 residues. CDR1 and CDR2 from the germline V gene are MNHEY and SMNVEV (reference sequence). With 4 bases removed from V and 10 bases from J, the gap between germline ends came to 14 bases. Whole-study findings and limits: Invariant MAIT and iNKT cells are populations that could partly confound zero-insertion analyses.

A template switching step contributed a universal primer site, while unique molecular identifiers were present in the cDNA. MiXCR, applied by TCRdb to the 5' RACE reads, yields one record per CDR3 protein. This sample has approximately 690,000 distinct CDR3 sequences, with roughly 6.2% found just once. What was sequenced was naive T cells sorted from blood. The sequence was collected from a man younger than 35 in good health. The chain recombines TRBV27 with TRBJ2-1, with TRBD2 as a possible D gene (6 bases). For the CDR3, the DNA is TGTGCCAGCAGTTCGACGGGAGAATACGAGCAGTTCTTC. It specifies CASSSTGEYEQFF.